The source of this TCR beta chain is a study of T cells in Graves' hyperthyroidism and ophthalmopathy (dated 2019 in TCRdb). Broadly, across the study: Peripheral blood was sampled at the time of initial diagnosis, prior to any treatment. A discovery cohort of about a hundred patients, about 40 with Graves' ophthalmopathy and 55 to 60 with stable Graves' hyperthyroidism, was used to find distinguishing TCR V-J signatures. An independent validation cohort of 18 to 20 hyperthyroidism patients and 17 patients who later progressed to ophthalmopathy tested prospective prediction of ophthalmopathy. For training and testing, the 110 or so patients in the discovery cohort were randomly divided in a 7:3 ratio. The study also compared thyroid tissue and blood T-cell repertoires from about six Graves' hyperthyroidism patients. Following sampling, methimazole starting at 30 mg daily was given to hyperthyroidism patients, and high-dose intravenous methylprednisolone was given to ophthalmopathy patients. According to the paper, TCR Vbeta CDR3 sequencing was carried out on over 130 peripheral blood samples, which came from 40 to 45 ophthalmopathy, approximately 78 hyperthyroidism and some 17 progressor patients.

The CDR3 runs 12 amino acids, cysteine and phenylalanine included. Kept here is only the CDR3 DNA, which spans 36 bases and is read in frame from base 1. Cut back by 0 bases and 12 bases, the V and J ends lie 12 bases apart. CDR1 and CDR2 (SGDLS, YYNGEE) derive from the germline V gene. The full study reports these points: A model built on a 13 V-J signature distinguished ophthalmopathy from stable hyperthyroidism, reaching about 89% sensitivity and around 81% specificity in cross-validation and 80%/75% in testing. In validation, progression to ophthalmopathy was predicted by the model with 55% to 71% sensitivity and 72.22% specificity, a median of roughly 6 months before onset. Blood samples also contained most of the expanded thyroid clonotypes (frequency above 0.001), which suggests that blood repertoires may reflect thyroid immune responses. Sample size was not statistically predetermined, and investigators were not blinded to group allocation.

Graves' hyperthyroidism was defined as stable when no progression to ophthalmopathy occurred over 18 months of follow-up. Hyperthyroidism patients were newly diagnosed, with disease duration under 2 months, and aged 18 to 65 years. Any patient with an uncontrolled infection, another autoimmune disease, pregnancy or lactation was excluded. Diagnoses were established on the basis of clinical symptoms, serum thyroxine and TRAb, thyroid ultrasound, and orbital computed tomography. PBMCs were isolated from about 9.2 ml of fresh peripheral blood by Ficoll-Paque density gradient centrifugation. Total RNA was extracted using Trizol reagent, and RNA quality was assessed on an Agilent 2100 Bioanalyzer. Regarding this clonotype: Its antigen is still unknown. Base qualities are not recorded, but no much larger clone differs from it by a single base.

TCR beta CDR3 regions were amplified from RNA transcripts. The TCR CDR3 was subjected to a first round of RT-PCR using the HTBI primer set and the Qiagen OneStep RT-PCR kit. A second multiplex PCR round built the libraries, followed by size selection and purification. Sequencing of the libraries was done on an Illumina HiSeq2000 using paired-end 100 bp reads. The published analysis was carried out like this. SOAPnuke was used to process the raw data, throwing out any read that contained adapters or uncalled bases, had a mean Phred below 15, or lacked an exact constant-primer or identifier match. COPE v1.2.5 was used to merge high-quality paired reads, and clonotypes were defined as unique nucleotide sequences. MiTCR v1.1 was used to align clonotypes to the IMGT TRBV, TRBD and TRBJ reference segments. Only V-J combinations with frequency above 0.0001, covering about 99% of repertoires, were analysed. A TCS score was defined as the ratio between F50 (clonal expansion) and ExV (chaos), using BLOSUM62-based TCRdist between CDR3 peptides within each V-J. Welch's t-statistics and random forest reduced approximately 520 V-J features to 13, which were used in a naive Bayes classifier (R e1071). Thyroid-blood repertoire similarity was quantified with the Morisita-Horn index. The public reads were reprocessed in TCRdb via fastp at Q25 and MiXCR, keeping in-frame beta chains. Each CDR3 protein gets just one entry, which takes the most common genes and DNA from the rows behind it. TCRdb assigned the V and J calls; the authors' analysis was not used. The sample table holds roughly 700,000 distinct CDR3 sequences, of which under 45% were seen once. 30% to 40% of the sample is in the top ten clones.

This clonotype originated in a woman in her thirties or forties with Graves' hyperthyroidism. The rearranged segments are TRBV9 and TRBJ1-1; TRBD1 is a possible D gene, resting on 6 matching bases. The sample comprised blood. The CDR3 in this case is CASSVEGVGTFF. In nucleotide form, the sequence is TGTGCCAGCAGCGTAGAGGGGGTAGGAACTTTCTTT.